These T cell receptor beta chains were read from a single sample in a study of T cell responses to AZD1222 COVID-19 vaccine. The repertoire was sequenced with immunoSEQ multiplex PCR; TCRdb's copy has only in-frame clones and lacks some. Of some 170,000 clones detected, roughly nine tenths appear once; the ten largest clones hold 1.5% to 2%. Here the sequenced sample was peripheral blood, taken on day 0 of AZD1222 vaccination. The receptors here all came from an adult in good health. Both conserved end residues are part of each CDR3. Fields, in order: D gene, V gene, J gene, clone size, CDR3 protein, CDR3 DNA. The D gene is left open where the match is weak. The size entry is marked missing in some rows and otherwise reads once, few, many or a size class.

-,TRBV7-9,TRBJ2-3,-,CASSSLTDTQYF,TGTGCCAGCAGCTCCCTCACAGATACGCAGTATTTT
TRBD2,TRBV4-3,TRBJ2-1,few,CASSHLGTSGSNEQFF,TGCGCCAGCAGCCACCTAGGGACTAGCGGGAGTAATGAGCAGTTCTTC
TRBD1,TRBV19,TRBJ1-1,-,CASREGGFDTEAFF,TGTGCCAGCAGAGAAGGGGGCTTCGACACTGAAGCTTTCTTT
-,TRBV28,TRBJ1-1,-,CASSLWGQNTEAFF,TGTGCCAGCAGTTTATGGGGACAGAACACTGAAGCTTTCTTT
-,TRBV20-1,TRBJ1-1,-,CSANQNDGAFF,TGCAGTGCTAATCAAAACGACGGAGCTTTCTTT
-,TRBV2,TRBJ2-7,-,CASSEIYEQYF,TGTGCCAGCAGTGAGATCTACGAGCAGTACTTC
-,TRBV5-6,TRBJ1-3,-,CASSPVGRGNTIYF,TGTGCCAGCAGCCCCGTAGGAAGGGGAAACACCATATATTTT
-,TRBV5-5,TRBJ1-1,-,CASTFWGGAGSTEAFF,TGTGCCAGCACCTTTTGGGGGGGGGCAGGGAGCACTGAAGCTTTCTTT
-,TRBV30,TRBJ1-1,-,CASSKAKWLRGDTEAFF,TGTGCCTCCTCGAAAGCAAAATGGCTAAGGGGTGACACTGAAGCTTTCTTT
TRBD1,TRBV28,TRBJ2-2,-,CATRGGPGELFF,TGTGCCACCCGAGGGGGCCCCGGGGAGCTGTTTTTT
-,TRBV5-8,TRBJ2-1,-,CASREGSGRGYEQFF,TGTGCCAGCAGGGAAGGTAGCGGAAGGGGGTATGAGCAGTTCTTC
TRBD1,TRBV30,TRBJ1-2,many,CAWGPWDRGIGGYTF,TGTGCCTGGGGCCCGTGGGACAGGGGGATAGGGGGCTACACCTTC
-,TRBV9,TRBJ1-2,-,CASSATISYGYTF,TGTGCCAGCAGCGCGACAATAAGCTATGGCTACACCTTC
-,TRBV7-2,TRBJ1-2,-,CASSSGPIHGYTF,TGTGCCAGCAGCTCGGGCCCCATTCATGGCTACACCTTC
TRBD1,TRBV12-3/TRBV12-4,TRBJ1-5,-,CASRTGGNQPQHF,TGTGCCAGCAGGACAGGGGGAAATCAGCCCCAGCATTTT
-,TRBV2,TRBJ1-2,-,CACRGGESYGYTF,TGTGCCTGCCGTGGAGGGGAGTCCTATGGCTACACCTTC
TRBD2,TRBV11-1,TRBJ2-1,-,CASSPPSSGYNEQFF,TGTGCCAGCAGCCCCCCGTCTAGCGGCTACAATGAGCAGTTCTTC
-,TRBV28,TRBJ2-7,-,CASSPTDAYEQYF,TGTGCCAGCAGTCCCACAGATGCCTACGAGCAGTACTTC
-,TRBV5-8,TRBJ2-3,once,CASSLGQYTDTQYF,TGTGCCAGCAGCTTGGGGCAGTACACAGATACGCAGTATTTT
-,TRBV19,TRBJ1-1,-,CASSEQGYYYEAFF,TGTGCCAGTAGTGAACAGGGCTACTACTATGAAGCTTTCTTT
-,TRBV3-1/TRBV3-2,TRBJ2-7,-,CASSQGYFREQYF,TGTGCCAGCAGCCAAGGTTATTTTCGCGAGCAGTACTTC
TRBD1,TRBV6-2/TRBV6-3,TRBJ2-2,-,CASSYWGQGNWNTGELFF,TGTGCCAGCAGTTATTGGGGACAGGGTAATTGGAACACCGGGGAGCTGTTTTTT
TRBD1,TRBV10-3,TRBJ1-2,-,CAINPGTGAGYTF,TGTGCCATCAATCCCGGGACAGGTGCCGGCTACACCTTC
-,TRBV11-2,TRBJ1-5,once,CASSSDYQPQHF,TGTGCCAGCAGCTCTGATTATCAGCCCCAGCATTTT
-,TRBV28,TRBJ1-2,-,CATRNDGYTF,TGTGCCACCCGGAATGATGGCTACACCTTC
TRBD1,TRBV5-1,TRBJ1-4,-,CASSLEGTANEKLFF,TGCGCCAGCAGCTTGGAAGGGACAGCTAATGAAAAACTGTTTTTT
-,TRBV7-8,TRBJ2-5,-,CASRTGRRERETQYF,TGTGCCAGCAGGACCGGACGAAGGGAGCGGGAGACCCAGTACTTC
-,TRBV6-1,TRBJ1-1,-,CASSDPGPVEAFF,TGTGCCAGCAGTGACCCGGGCCCCGTTGAAGCTTTCTTT
TRBD1,TRBV6-1,TRBJ2-2,-,CASSLGQEIGELFF,TGTGCCAGCAGCCTCGGACAGGAAATCGGGGAGCTGTTTTTT
TRBD1,TRBV30,TRBJ1-6,-,CAWSVNRGLRRNSPLHF,TGTGCCTGGAGCGTAAACAGGGGGCTAAGAAGGAATTCACCCCTCCACTTT
-,TRBV28,TRBJ1-6,-,CASSLMEGLSSYNSPLHF,TGTGCCAGCAGTCTCATGGAGGGGCTGAGCTCCTATAATTCACCCCTCCACTTT
TRBD2,TRBV5-6,TRBJ2-1,-,CASSLTSDLRNNEQFF,TGTGCCAGCAGCTTGACTAGCGACTTAAGGAACAATGAGCAGTTCTTC
-,TRBV28,TRBJ2-3,-,CASTSSGPRTQYF,TGTGCCAGCACTTCTTCAGGCCCACGTACGCAGTATTTT
-,TRBV28,TRBJ1-6,-,CASSLRRTQQYNSPLHF,TGTGCCAGCAGTCTCCGCCGGACACAGCAATATAATTCACCCCTCCACTTT
-,TRBV5-1,TRBJ2-5,-,CASSPGEGGRETQYF,TGCGCCAGCAGCCCCGGCGAGGGAGGCCGGGAGACCCAGTACTTC
TRBD2,TRBV7-2,TRBJ2-7,-,CASSKGLAGGPSGEQYF,TGTGCCAGCAGTAAGGGACTAGCGGGAGGGCCCTCAGGCGAGCAGTACTTC
-,TRBV3-1/TRBV3-2,TRBJ2-7,-,CASSPGREQYF,TGTGCCAGCAGCCCGGGTCGGGAGCAGTACTTC
-,TRBV9,TRBJ2-4,once,CASSINSWDIQYF,TGTGCCAGCAGCATCAACAGTTGGGACATTCAGTACTTC
TRBD2,TRBV5-1,TRBJ2-1,-,CASSFGALAGGVINEQFF,TGCGCCAGCAGCTTCGGGGCCTTAGCGGGCGGGGTCATCAATGAGCAGTTCTTC
TRBD1,TRBV18,TRBJ2-5,-,CASSKGQGSGETQYF,TGTGCCAGCTCAAAAGGACAGGGTTCGGGGGAGACCCAGTACTTC
-,TRBV6-1,TRBJ1-4,-,CASSEGGAIATNEKLFF,TGTGCCAGCAGTGAAGGGGGGGCCATTGCAACTAATGAAAAACTGTTTTTT
-,TRBV30,TRBJ1-5,-,CAWSPPRGGSQGPQHF,TGTGCCTGGAGTCCCCCACGGGGAGGGTCTCAAGGGCCCCAGCATTTT
-,TRBV2,TRBJ2-7,-,CASRGELTRGEQYF,TGTGCCAGCAGAGGGGAACTGACTCGGGGCGAGCAGTACTTC